This is a list of T cell receptor beta chains from one sample in a study of T cell clonotyping in hematopoietic cell transplantation. Generated by immunoSEQ multiplex PCR, the TCRdb table keeps only in-frame clones and is missing some. The sample carries about 5,600 clones, around 71% recorded once. The specimen comprised PBMCs, sampled 180 days after allogeneic stem cell transplant. The source is a male patient between 45 and 59 years old who had an allogeneic stem cell transplant from an unrelated donor, so the T cells may come from the graft donor. Some clones in this sample may be carry-over from other donors' samples. CDR3s include the opening cysteine and the closing phenylalanine or tryptophan. D genes are given only for firm matches. Size is stated for part of the rows, as once, few or many counts, or as a class when the clone is expanded.

NA	once	TRBV7-6	11	TRBJ2-1	TGTGCCAGCAGCTTAGGGAGGGAGCAGTTCTTC	CASSLGREQFF
NA	NA	TRBV6-6	12	TRBJ2-7	TGTGCCAGCAGTTCTCCGGGACAAGAGCAGTACTTC	CASSSPGQEQYF
TRBD1	NA	TRBV6-1	13	TRBJ1-1	TGTGCCAGCAGCCATACAGGGGGCACTGAAGCTTTCTTT	CASSHTGGTEAFF
TRBD1	NA	TRBV28	14	TRBJ1-1	TGTGCCAGCAGCGCCGACAGGGTCGACGCTGAAGCTTTCTTT	CASSADRVDAEAFF
NA	NA	TRBV4-3	15	TRBJ1-3	TGCGCCAGCAGCCAAGGAACAGGGTGGATAGACACCATATATTTT	CASSQGTGWIDTIYF
NA	NA	TRBV30	13	TRBJ1-2	TGTGCCTGGAGTGCCACAGGGTACTATGGCTACACCTTC	CAWSATGYYGYTF
NA	few	TRBV4-3	14	TRBJ2-7	TGCGCCAGCAGCCCTCACCTAACTAGCTACGAGCAGTACTTC	CASSPHLTSYEQYF
NA	once	TRBV6-5	13	TRBJ1-3	TGTGCCAGCAGGGGGGGCGGTCGGTTTCCGGTATATTTT	CASRGGGRFPVYF
NA	NA	TRBV6-5	14	TRBJ1-2	TGTGCCAGCAGTTACTCGGGGGGACTCTATGGCTACACCTTC	CASSYSGGLYGYTF
NA	NA	TRBV21-1	18	TRBJ1-5	TGTGCCAGCAGGACCGTTGGGACAGTGGGCGATAGCAATCAGCCCCAGCATTTT	CASRTVGTVGDSNQPQHF
NA	NA	TRBV5-4	12	TRBJ2-1	TGTGCCAGCAGCGGGTCTATGTATGAGCAGTTCTTC	CASSGSMYEQFF
NA	NA	TRBV7-2	15	TRBJ2-2	TGTGCCAGCAGCCCCACCCCCGGGGCCACCGGGGAGCTGTTTTTT	CASSPTPGATGELFF
NA	NA	TRBV27	13	TRBJ1-5	TGTGCCAGCAAAGGTTCCCCGGTGGAGCCCCAGCATTTT	CASKGSPVEPQHF
TRBD2	NA	TRBV29-1	10	TRBJ2-7	TGCAGCGTCGGACTAGCTGAACAGTACTTC	CSVGLAEQYF
NA	NA	TRBV28	13	TRBJ2-7	TGTGCCAGCAGTGCCTCCGGGACCATCGAGCAGTACTTC	CASSASGTIEQYF
TRBD2	NA	TRBV29-1	14	TRBJ2-1	TGCAGCGTATGGGGACTAGCGGGAGGGGGGGAGCAGTTCTTC	CSVWGLAGGGEQFF
NA	NA	TRBV10-3	15	TRBJ1-6	TGTGCCATCCGGTGGGGGGTAGTAGCTGATTCACCCCTCCACTTT	CAIRWGVVADSPLHF
NA	NA	TRBV9	14	TRBJ2-5	TGTGCCAGCAGCTCTGGGGAGGGGGTGGAGACCCAGTACTTC	CASSSGEGVETQYF
NA	NA	TRBV29-1	11	TRBJ1-2	TGCAGCGTTGAGGAACCCTATGGCTACACCTTC	CSVEEPYGYTF
TRBD2	NA	TRBV5-1	14	TRBJ2-2	TGCGCCAGCAGTTGGACTAGCAACACCGGGGAGCTGTTTTTT	CASSWTSNTGELFF
NA	NA	TRBV5-4	15	TRBJ1-2	TGTGCCAGCTCCCACGGAGGGGTAGCGAACTATGGCTACACCTTC	CASSHGGVANYGYTF
NA	few	TRBV6-6	16	TRBJ1-5	TGTGCCAGCAGTTACTCAACGGGGGGACTGGGTCAGCCCCAGCATTTT	CASSYSTGGLGQPQHF
NA	NA	TRBV28	13	TRBJ1-5	TGTGCCAGCAGGCACAGGGGCAATCAGCCCCAGCATTTT	CASRHRGNQPQHF
NA	few	TRBV9	14	TRBJ1-4	TGTGCCAGCAGCCCTGTCCCGGATGGGGAAAAACTGTTTTTT	CASSPVPDGEKLFF
TRBD1	NA	TRBV2	14	TRBJ2-7	TGTGCCAGCAGCGGCACCAGGACAGGGTCCGAGCAGTACTTC	CASSGTRTGSEQYF
TRBD1	NA	TRBV11-2	18	TRBJ2-7	TGTGCCAGCAGCCGTACCGCCACCTCCGGGACAGAATACTACGAGCAGTACTTC	CASSRTATSGTEYYEQYF
NA	NA	TRBV7-2	11	TRBJ2-7	TGTGCCAGCAGCCTTCAATACGAGCAGTACTTC	CASSLQYEQYF
TRBD1	few	TRBV6-1	16	TRBJ2-7	TGTGCCAGCAGTGAAGTCCGGGACAGGGTAGGAGACGAGCAGTACTTC	CASSEVRDRVGDEQYF
NA	NA	TRBV29-1	12	TRBJ1-4	TGCAGCGTTGTACTGAATAATGAAAAACTGTTTTTT	CSVVLNNEKLFF
TRBD1	NA	TRBV9	13	TRBJ1-2	TGTGCCAGCAGCGTAGGACAGGGAGATGGCTACACCTTC	CASSVGQGDGYTF
NA	NA	TRBV2	13	TRBJ1-6	TGTGCCAGCAGTCTGGACAGAAATTCACCCCTCCACTTT	CASSLDRNSPLHF
NA	few	TRBV5-1	15	TRBJ2-7	TGCGCCAGCAGCTTGGGCCAGGGGTTCTCCTACGAGCAGTACTTC	CASSLGQGFSYEQYF
NA	NA	TRBV4-3	15	TRBJ2-6	TGCGCCAGCAGCCAAGGTATGACTGGGGCCAACGTCCTGACTTTC	CASSQGMTGANVLTF
TRBD1	few	TRBV6-5	15	TRBJ2-7	TGTGCCAGCAGTTCACCGGGACAGGGACGGTACGAGCAGTACTTC	CASSSPGQGRYEQYF
NA	once	TRBV21-1	15	TRBJ2-5	TGTGCCAGCAGCCAGCCCTGGGCCAGTAGCGAGACCCAGTACTTC	CASSQPWASSETQYF
NA	NA	TRBV28	15	TRBJ1-4	TGTGCCAGCAGTTTAGGGGGAACCGCTAATGAAAAACTGTTTTTT	CASSLGGTANEKLFF
TRBD1	NA	TRBV5-1	16	TRBJ2-1	TGCGCCAGCAGCTCGGGGACAGTCAGATCCTACAATGAGCAGTTCTTC	CASSSGTVRSYNEQFF
NA	NA	TRBV5-1	15	TRBJ1-2	TGTGCCAGCAGCTTCCTTAATGGTTACCACTCTGGCTACACCTTC	CASSFLNGYHSGYTF
NA	NA	TRBV7-9	11	TRBJ2-1	TGTGCCAGCAGCATATACAATGAGCAGTTCTTC	CASSIYNEQFF
NA	NA	TRBV29-1	14	TRBJ1-2	TGCAGCGTTGGGGGGGGCGGTGCGGGCTATGGCTACACCTTC	CSVGGGGAGYGYTF
NA	NA	TRBV28	15	TRBJ1-5	TGTGCCAGCAGTCGACTTTTAGGTAGCAATCAGCCCCAGCATTTT	CASSRLLGSNQPQHF
TRBD2	NA	TRBV5-1	16	TRBJ2-7	TGCGCCAGCAGCTCCCGGACTAGCGGGCAGTATGACGAGCAGTACTTC	CASSSRTSGQYDEQYF
NA	NA	TRBV6-6	11	TRBJ1-2	TGTGCCACCAGCCATGCAGGGAGTTACACCTTC	CATSHAGSYTF
NA	NA	TRBV7-2	13	TRBJ1-2	TGTGCCAGCAGCCCCGGGGGTCCCATGGGCTACACCTTC	CASSPGGPMGYTF
NA	once	TRBV29-1	13	TRBJ2-7	TGCAGCGTGGGATCCGGGGTACGCGCCGAGCAGTACTTC	CSVGSGVRAEQYF
NA	NA	TRBV27	12	TRBJ1-5	TGTGCCAGCAGTTTCTGGGGTCAGCCCCAGCATTTT	CASSFWGQPQHF
NA	NA	TRBV4-3	14	TRBJ2-3	TGCGCCAGCAGCCAACGCCATCCTACAGATACGCAGTATTTT	CASSQRHPTDTQYF
TRBD1	NA	TRBV29-1	13	TRBJ1-2	TGCAGCGTTTTAGGACAGGGGGACTATGGCTACACCTTC	CSVLGQGDYGYTF